The rows below give T cell receptor beta chains drawn from one sample of a study of blood T cells in healthy people across ages. MiXCR was run by TCRdb on the 5' RACE reads, yielding one entry per CDR3 protein. This table holds 600,000 or so distinct CDR3 sequences, approximately 21% found once. Material: blood. The source is a man between 65 and 80 years old in good health. Both conserved end residues are part of each CDR3. Each record gives: J gene, clone size, D gene, V gene, CDR3 DNA, CDR3 protein. The D gene is left open where the match is weak. Only some rows state a clone size, as once, few, many or a class for expanded clones.

>TRBJ2-5|few|-|TRBV6-5
TGTGCCAGCAGGCAGGGTCTGGGGGAGACCCAGTACTTC
CASRQGLGETQYF
>TRBJ2-7|few|-|TRBV5-1
TGCGCCAGCAGCTTGGGACCGGGACATGGGACCCCCTACGAGCAGTACTTC
CASSLGPGHGTPYEQYF
>TRBJ2-5|few|TRBD2|TRBV5-1
TGCGCCAGCAGCCCCTTAACTAGCGGGGCATACAATGAGCAGTCCTTC
CASSPLTSGAYNEQSF
>TRBJ2-5|few|-|TRBV5-1
TGCGCCAGCAGCTTTGTGTCCCCTAACCAAGAGACCCAGTACTTC
CASSFVSPNQETQYF
>TRBJ2-7|many|-|TRBV3-1
TGTGCCAGCAGCCAAGATTGGGGGCGGGACAGAACCTACGAGCAGTACTTC
CASSQDWGRDRTYEQYF
>TRBJ1-2|many|-|TRBV7-8
TGTGCCAGCAGCTTAGCCGGGATAGGAGGCGATGGCTACACCTTC
CASSLAGIGGDGYTF
>TRBJ2-3|few|-|TRBV21-1
TGTGCCAGCAGCAAAGAAGGGGGGCTCACAGATACGCAGTATTTT
CASSKEGGLTDTQYF
>TRBJ2-5|many|TRBD2|TRBV4-1
TGCGCCAGCAGTCGTTCAGGACTAGCGGGAGGGAAGGTAGAGACCCAGTACTTC
CASSRSGLAGGKVETQYF
>TRBJ2-7|few|TRBD1|TRBV28
TGTGCCAGCAGTGGTCAGGGGGACCAGGCGTCGCAGTACTTC
CASSGQGDQASQYF
>TRBJ2-1|-|TRBD2|TRBV20-1
TGCAGTGCTAGAGAAGGTAGCGGGAGGGCGCATGAGCAGTTCTTC
CSAREGSGRAHEQFF
>TRBJ1-1|few|-|TRBV20-1
TGCAGTGCCAGATCAGGGAGGAACACTGAAGCTTTCTTT
CSARSGRNTEAFF
>TRBJ2-3|-|TRBD2|TRBV7-2
TGTGCCAGCAGCTTAGGTAGCGGGAGATCAGATACGCAGTATTTT
CASSLGSGRSDTQYF
>TRBJ2-7|-|TRBD1|TRBV29-1
TGCAGCGTCCGCGGGACAGGGGGCATCGACGAGCAGTACTTC
CSVRGTGGIDEQYF
>TRBJ2-5|-|-|TRBV10-3
TGTGCCATCAGTGGCCCGACGTACCAAGAGACCCAGTACTTC
CAISGPTYQETQYF
>TRBJ2-3|-|-|TRBV6-5
TGTGCCAGCAGTTGGGTGATTCCAGATACGCAGTATTTT
CASSWVIPDTQYF
>TRBJ2-7|few|TRBD2|TRBV6-1
TGTGCCAGCAGGGAAACTAGCGGCAGAGTCTACGAGCAGTACTTC
CASRETSGRVYEQYF